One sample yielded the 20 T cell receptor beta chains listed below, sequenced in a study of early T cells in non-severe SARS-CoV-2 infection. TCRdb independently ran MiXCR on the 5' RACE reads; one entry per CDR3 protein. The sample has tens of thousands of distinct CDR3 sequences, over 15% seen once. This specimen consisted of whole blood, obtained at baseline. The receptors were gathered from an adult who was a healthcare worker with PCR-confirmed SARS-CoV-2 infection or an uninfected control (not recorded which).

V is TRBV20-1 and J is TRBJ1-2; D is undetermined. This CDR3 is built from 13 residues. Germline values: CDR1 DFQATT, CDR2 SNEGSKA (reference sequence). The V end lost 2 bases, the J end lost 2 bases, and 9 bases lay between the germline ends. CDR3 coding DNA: TGCAGTGCTAGACATACAGAAAACTATGGCTACACCTTC. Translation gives CSARHTENYGYTF.

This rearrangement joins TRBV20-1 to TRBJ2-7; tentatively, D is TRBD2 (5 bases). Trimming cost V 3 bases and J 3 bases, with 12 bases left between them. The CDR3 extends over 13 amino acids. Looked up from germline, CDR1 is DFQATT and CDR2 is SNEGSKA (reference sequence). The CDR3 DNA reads TGCAGTGCTAGGGGCTCGGAGGACTACGAGCAGTACTTC. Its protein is CSARGSEDYEQYF.

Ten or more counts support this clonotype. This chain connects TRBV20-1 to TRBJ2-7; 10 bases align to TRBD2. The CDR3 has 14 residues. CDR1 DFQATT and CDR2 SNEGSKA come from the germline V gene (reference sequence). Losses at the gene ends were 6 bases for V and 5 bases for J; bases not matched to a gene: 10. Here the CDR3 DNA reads TGCAGTGCATCGACCCCTAGCGGGGGCGACGAGCAGTACTTC. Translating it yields CSASTPSGGDEQYF.

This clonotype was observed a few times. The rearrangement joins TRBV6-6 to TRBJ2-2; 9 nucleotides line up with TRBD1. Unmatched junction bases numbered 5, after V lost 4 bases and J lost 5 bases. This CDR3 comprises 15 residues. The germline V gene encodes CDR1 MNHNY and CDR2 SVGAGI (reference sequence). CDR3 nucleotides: TGTGCCAGCAGTTCCACCGGGACAGGGACCGGGGAGCTGTTTTTT. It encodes CASSSTGTGTGELFF.

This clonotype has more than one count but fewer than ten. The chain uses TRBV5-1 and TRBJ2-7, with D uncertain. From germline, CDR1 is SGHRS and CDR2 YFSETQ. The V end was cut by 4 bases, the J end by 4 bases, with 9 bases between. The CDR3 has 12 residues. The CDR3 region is CASSLSAYEQYF. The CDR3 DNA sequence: TGCGCCAGCAGCCTCTCGGCGTACGAGCAGTACTTC.

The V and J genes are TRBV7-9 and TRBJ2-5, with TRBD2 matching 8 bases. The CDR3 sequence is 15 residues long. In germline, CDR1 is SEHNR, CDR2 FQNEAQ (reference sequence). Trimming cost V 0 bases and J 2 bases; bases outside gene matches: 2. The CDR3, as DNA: TGTGCCAGCAGCTTAGCTAGCGGGACGCAAGAGACCCAGTACTTC. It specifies CASSLASGTQETQYF.

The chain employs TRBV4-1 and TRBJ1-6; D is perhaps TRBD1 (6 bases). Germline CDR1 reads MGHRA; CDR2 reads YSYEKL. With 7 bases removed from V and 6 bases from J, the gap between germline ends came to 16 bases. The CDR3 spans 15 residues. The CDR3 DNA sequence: TGCGCCAGCACCTTGCGGGGGGCGTTTAATTCACCCCTCCACTTT. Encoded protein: CASTLRGAFNSPLHF.

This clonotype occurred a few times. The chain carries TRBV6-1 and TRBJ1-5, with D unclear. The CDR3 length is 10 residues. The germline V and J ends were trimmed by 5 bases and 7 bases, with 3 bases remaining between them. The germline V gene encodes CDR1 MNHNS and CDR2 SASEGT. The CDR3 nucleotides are TGTGCCAGCAGTTGGCAGCCCCAGCATTTT. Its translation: CASSWQPQHF.

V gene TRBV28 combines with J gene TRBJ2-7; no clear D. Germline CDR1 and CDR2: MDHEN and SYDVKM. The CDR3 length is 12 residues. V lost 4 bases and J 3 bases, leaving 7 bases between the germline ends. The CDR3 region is CASSYTYYEQYF. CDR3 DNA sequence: TGTGCCAGCAGTTACACATACTACGAGCAGTACTTC.

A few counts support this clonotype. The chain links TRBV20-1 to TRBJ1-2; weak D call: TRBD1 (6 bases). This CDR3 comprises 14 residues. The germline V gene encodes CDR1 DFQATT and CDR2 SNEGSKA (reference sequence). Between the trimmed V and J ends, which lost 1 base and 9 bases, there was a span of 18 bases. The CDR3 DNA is TGCAGTGCTAGAGGAATCGCAGGGGCAAAGAGCTACACCTTC. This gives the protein CSARGIAGAKSYTF.

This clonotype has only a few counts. The CDR3 region has the DNA TGCGCCAGCAGTCGCGTCGGGTACGAGATGAACACTGAAGCTTTCTTT. Translated, it gives CASSRVGYEMNTEAFF. This sequence joins TRBV4-1 and TRBJ1-1, with D unclear. The CDR3 extends over 16 amino acids. Per germline, CDR1 MGHRA and CDR2 YSYEKL. V lost 6 bases and J 0 bases, leaving 17 bases between the germline ends.

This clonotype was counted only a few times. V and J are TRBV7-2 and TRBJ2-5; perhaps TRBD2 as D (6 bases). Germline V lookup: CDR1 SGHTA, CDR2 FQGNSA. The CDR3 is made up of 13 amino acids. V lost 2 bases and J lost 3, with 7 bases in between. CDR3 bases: TGTGCCAGCAGCTTACGGAGGGAAGAGACCCAGTACTTC. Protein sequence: CASSLRREETQYF.

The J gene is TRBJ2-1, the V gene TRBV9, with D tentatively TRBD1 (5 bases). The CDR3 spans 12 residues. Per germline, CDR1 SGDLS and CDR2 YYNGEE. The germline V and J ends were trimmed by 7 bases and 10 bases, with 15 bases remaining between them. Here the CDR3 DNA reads TGTGCCAGCGACACAGGCTTAGGAGAGCAGTTCTTC. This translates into CASDTGLGEQFF.

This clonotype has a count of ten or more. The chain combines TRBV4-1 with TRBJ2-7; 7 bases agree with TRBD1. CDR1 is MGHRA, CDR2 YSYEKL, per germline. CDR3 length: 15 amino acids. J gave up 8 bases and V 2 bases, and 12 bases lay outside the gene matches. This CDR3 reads CASSQPKDRPRQQYF. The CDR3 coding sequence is TGCGCCAGCAGCCAACCGAAGGACAGGCCACGACAGCAGTACTTC.

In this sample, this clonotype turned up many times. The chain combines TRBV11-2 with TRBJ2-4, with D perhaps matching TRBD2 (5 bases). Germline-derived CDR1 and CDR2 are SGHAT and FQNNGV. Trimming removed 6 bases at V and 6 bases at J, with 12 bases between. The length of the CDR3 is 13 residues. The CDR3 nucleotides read TGTGCCAGCAGGTCACTAGACTCAAACATTCAGTACTTC. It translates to CASRSLDSNIQYF.

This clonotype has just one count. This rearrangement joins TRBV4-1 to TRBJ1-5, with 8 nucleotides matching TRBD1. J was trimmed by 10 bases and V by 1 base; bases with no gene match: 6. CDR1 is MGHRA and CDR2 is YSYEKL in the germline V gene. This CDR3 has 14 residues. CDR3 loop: CASSQAGRGHPQHF. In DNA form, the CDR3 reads TGCGCCAGCAGCCAAGCTGGCAGGGGGCACCCCCAGCATTTT.

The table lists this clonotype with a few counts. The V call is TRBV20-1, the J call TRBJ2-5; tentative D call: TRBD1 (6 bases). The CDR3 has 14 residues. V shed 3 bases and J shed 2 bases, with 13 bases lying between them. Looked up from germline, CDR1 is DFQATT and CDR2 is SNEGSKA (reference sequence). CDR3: CSASYEDSQETQYF. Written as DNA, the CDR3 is TGCAGTGCTAGTTATGAGGACAGTCAAGAGACCCAGTACTTC.

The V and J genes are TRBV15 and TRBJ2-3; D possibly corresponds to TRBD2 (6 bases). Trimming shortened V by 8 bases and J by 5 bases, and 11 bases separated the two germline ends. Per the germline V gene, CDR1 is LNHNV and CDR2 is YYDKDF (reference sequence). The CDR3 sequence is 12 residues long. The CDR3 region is CATSRLGDTQYF. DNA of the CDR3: TGTGCCACCTCTCGACTAGGAGATACGCAGTATTTT.

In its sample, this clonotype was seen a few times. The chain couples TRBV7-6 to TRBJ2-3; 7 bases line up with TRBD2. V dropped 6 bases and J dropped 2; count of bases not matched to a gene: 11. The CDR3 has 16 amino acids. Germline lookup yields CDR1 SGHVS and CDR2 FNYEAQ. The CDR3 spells CASSLVGGRITDTQYF. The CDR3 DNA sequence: TGTGCCAGCAGTCTAGTGGGAGGGAGGATCACAGATACGCAGTATTTT.

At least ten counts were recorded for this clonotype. DNA of the CDR3: TGCGCCAGCCGCCCCGGGAAATTGACGGGAGAAGCTTTCTTT. It translates to CASRPGKLTGEAFF. The chain employs TRBV4-1 and TRBJ1-1, with no clear D. Trimming took off 8 bases at V and 8 bases at J, with 21 bases between the two ends. Germline CDR1 is MGHRA and CDR2 is YSYEKL. CDR3 length: 14 residues.